One sample yielded the 30 T cell receptor beta chains listed below, sequenced in a study of CD8 T cells in ankylosing spondylitis. One entry per CDR3 protein, called by TCRdb with MiXCR from the 5' RACE reads. The data contain 150,000 to 200,000 distinct CDR3 sequences, about 32% of them singletons. The sequenced sample was synovial fluid, either unsorted or a sorted T cell fraction (not recorded which). The origin of the receptors is a male donor with ankylosing spondylitis.

The gene calls are TRBV4-1 and TRBJ2-3, with TRBD2 matching over 14 bases. J was trimmed by 0 bases and V by 5 bases; bases with no gene match: 7. The length of the CDR3 is 18 residues. The germline CDR1 and CDR2 sequences are MGHRA and YSYEKL. CDR3 loop: CASSSGTSGGSSTDTQYF. DNA for the CDR3: TGCGCCAGCAGCTCCGGGACTAGCGGGGGATCTAGCACAGATACGCAGTATTTT.

This clonotype was detected ten times or more. The V gene is TRBV7-9, the J gene TRBJ2-4; tentative D call: TRBD2 (6 bases). Germline CDR1 is SEHNR and CDR2 is FQNEAQ (reference sequence). This CDR3 has 16 amino acids. Trimming left V 4 bases short and J 0 bases short, with 13 bases between. CDR3: CASSSGLLLAKNIQYF. CDR3 nucleotides: TGTGCCAGCAGCTCGGGACTTCTTCTAGCCAAAAACATTCAGTACTTC.

This clonotype was recorded many times. The chain has TRBV5-1 and TRBJ2-7, with D maybe TRBD1 (6 bases). This CDR3 is 15 amino acids long. Germline CDR1 and CDR2: SGHRS and YFSETQ. V was cut by 2 bases and J by 2 bases, with 14 bases left in between. In DNA form, the CDR3 reads TGCGCCAGCAGCTTCGGACAGACGGGGACCTACGAGCAGTACTTC. This codes for CASSFGQTGTYEQYF. Full variable domain (missing parts from reference TRBV5-1 and TRBJ2-7): KAGVTQTPRYLIKTRGQQVTLSCSPISGHRSVSWYQQTPGQGLQFLFEYFSETQRNKGNFPGRFSGRQFSNSRSEMNVSTLELGDSALYLCASSFGQTGTYEQYFGPGTRLTVT.

This clonotype was counted only a few times. This chain uses TRBV6-1 with TRBJ2-1; possibly TRBD1 or TRBD2 for D (5 bases each). Deletions cut 7 bases from V and 6 bases from J, with 13 bases between. CDR3 length equals 13 residues. The germline V gene encodes CDR1 MNHNS and CDR2 SASEGT. The CDR3 DNA reads TGTGCCAGCACCCAACGTGGGGGCAATGAGCAGTTCTTC. Translated: CASTQRGGNEQFF.

At least ten counts were recorded for this clonotype. The DNA of the CDR3 is TGCAGTGCTAAACTAGCGACAACCTACAATGAGCAGTTCTTC. It codes for CSAKLATTYNEQFF. The rearrangement links TRBV20-1 to TRBJ2-1; the match to TRBD2 covers 7 bases. CDR1 is DFQATT, CDR2 SNEGSKA, per germline (reference sequence). V gave up 4 bases and J gave up 2 bases; unmatched junction bases: 5. The CDR3 length is 14 residues.

The sample holds many counts of this clonotype. The chain joins TRBV3-1 to TRBJ2-1, with D possibly matching TRBD2 (5 bases). Germline CDR1 LGHDT, CDR2 YNNKEL (reference sequence). Between the trimmed V and J ends, which lost 2 bases and 9 bases, there was a span of 14 bases. This CDR3 has 14 amino acids. This CDR3 is CASSQLNFRGEQFF. The CDR3 region has the DNA TGTGCCAGCAGCCAACTTAATTTTCGGGGTGAGCAGTTCTTC.

This chain connects TRBV25-1 to TRBJ2-3, with 8 bases fitting TRBD1. V was pared by 6 bases and J by 1 base, with 6 bases of the junction left unmatched. The CDR3 has 15 amino acids. Germline V gene sequence: CDR1 MGHDK, CDR2 SYGVNS. The CDR3 DNA reads as TGTGCCAGCAGCCCCAGGGGGCTCGGCACAGATACGCAGTATTTT. This gives the protein CASSPRGLGTDTQYF. The full variable domain, its missing parts supplied by reference TRBV25-1 and TRBJ2-3, is EADIYQTPRYLVIGTGKKITLECSQTMGHDKMYWYQQDPGMELHLIHYSYGVNSTEKGDLSSESTVSRIRTEHFPLTLESARPSHTSQYLCASSPRGLGTDTQYFGPGTRLTVL.

This clonotype was detected ten times or more. The genes are TRBV3-1 and TRBJ2-7, with 7 bases fitting TRBD1. This CDR3 is 15 amino acids long. Looked up from germline, CDR1 is LGHDT and CDR2 is YNNKEL (reference sequence). The V segment lost 2 bases and the J segment 2 bases; nucleotides outside the gene matches: 6. CDR3 residues: CASSQRGQKTYEQYF. CDR3 DNA: TGTGCCAGCAGCCAAAGGGGGCAGAAGACCTACGAGCAGTACTTC.

This clonotype was observed at least ten times. This chain connects TRBV20-1 to TRBJ2-3; 8 bases match TRBD2. This CDR3 comprises 16 residues. Germline CDR1 and CDR2: DFQATT and SNEGSKA (reference sequence). The ends lost 3 bases at V and 3 bases at J; junction bases unmatched: 11. Here the CDR3 DNA reads TGCAGTGCTAGTCCTTTAGCGGGGCAAGGGACAGATACGCAGTATTTT. Translated, it gives CSASPLAGQGTDTQYF.

V gene TRBV2 combines with J gene TRBJ2-6, with unresolved D. With 5 bases removed from V and 4 bases from J, the gap between germline ends came to 12 bases. The CDR3 totals 15 residues. CDR1 is SNHLY and CDR2 is FYNNEI in the germline V gene. In DNA form, the CDR3 reads TGTGCCAGCAGTCCCCCGCCGGACGGGGCCAACGTCCTGACTTTC. It is translated as CASSPPPDGANVLTF.

This clonotype appeared a few times. The V gene is TRBV20-1, the J gene TRBJ1-2; D uncertain. The CDR3 consists of 14 residues. CDR1 DFQATT and CDR2 SNEGSKA come from the germline V gene (reference sequence). Trimming stripped 5 bases from V and 4 bases from J, with 17 bases between. The DNA for the CDR3 is TGCAGTGCTGAGAAGGTGAAGTCATTCTATGGCTACACCTTC. Protein product: CSAEKVKSFYGYTF.

This clonotype was counted a few times. J is TRBJ1-3 and V is TRBV20-1, with TRBD1 as a possible D gene (5 bases). The CDR3 sequence is 18 residues long. CDR1 and CDR2 from the germline V gene are DFQATT and SNEGSKA (reference sequence). V lost 0 bases and J lost 2, with 20 bases in between. This chain's CDR3 is CSARDKGRLDSTGNTIYF. CDR3 sequence (DNA): TGCAGTGCTAGAGATAAGGGGCGTTTGGATTCGACTGGAAACACCATATATTTT.

This clonotype is labeled as medium-sized. The chain links TRBV3-1 to TRBJ2-3; no clear D gene. V gave up 4 bases and J gave up 2 bases, with 10 bases separating them. CDR1 is LGHDT, CDR2 YNNKEL, per germline (reference sequence). The CDR3 has 14 residues. The DNA for the CDR3 is TGTGCCAGCAGCCTGCGGAGCTTCACAGATACGCAGTATTTT. Its protein product is CASSLRSFTDTQYF.

This clonotype was detected a few times. The V call is TRBV2, the J call TRBJ2-7, with 7 nucleotides matching TRBD1. The CDR3 is 13 amino acids. V shed 7 bases and J 2 bases; nucleotides not matched to a gene: 5. Germline V gene data show CDR1 as SNHLY and CDR2 as FYNNEI. The DNA of the CDR3 is TGTGCCAGCAAACGGGACAGCACCTACGAGCAGTACTTC. This codes for CASKRDSTYEQYF. The variable domain in full, completed from reference TRBV2 and TRBJ2-7, reads EPEVTQTPSHQVTQMGQEVILRCVPISNHLYFYWYRQILGQKVEFLVSFYNNEISEKSEIFDDQFSVERPDGSNFTLKIRSTKLEDSAMYFCASKRDSTYEQYFGPGTRLTVT.

J is TRBJ1-2 and V is TRBV2; tentative D call: TRBD1 (5 bases). Trimming cost V 8 bases and J 5 bases, with 18 bases left between them. This CDR3 has 14 amino acids. Germline CDR1 reads SNHLY; CDR2 reads FYNNEI. The CDR3 reads CASYPLTGTYGYTF. CDR3 bases: TGTGCCAGCTATCCTCTTACCGGGACTTATGGCTACACCTTC.

This clonotype was found a few times. This chain connects TRBV27 to TRBJ1-6; 7 bases fit TRBD1. Germline trimming cut 2 bases from V and 2 bases from J; bases unmatched to any gene: 3. CDR3 length: 16 residues. Germline values: CDR1 MNHEY, CDR2 SMNVEV (reference sequence). CDR3 region: CASSLHRGPYNSPLHF. As DNA, the CDR3 is TGTGCCAGCAGTTTACACAGGGGACCCTATAATTCACCCCTCCACTTT.

V usage is TRBV28 and J usage is TRBJ1-2; the match to TRBD1 covers 7 bases. V trimming: 11 bases; J trimming: 1 base; junction bases outside the gene matches: 13. The CDR3 is made up of 15 amino acids. CDR1 MDHEN and CDR2 SYDVKM come from the germline V gene. For the CDR3, the DNA is TGTGCCGCCTCCTGGGACAGCGATTTTAACTATGGCTACACCTTC. This gives the protein CAASWDSDFNYGYTF.

The chain has TRBV6-1 and TRBJ2-2, with D tentatively TRBD1 or TRBD2 (5 bases each). From germline, CDR1 is MNHNS and CDR2 SASEGT. Trimming removed 6 bases from V and 1 base from J, with 15 bases in between. The CDR3 runs to 16 residues. This chain's CDR3 is CASRSTAAGNTGELFF. The CDR3 nucleotides read TGTGCCAGCAGATCGACAGCGGCGGGGAACACCGGGGAGCTGTTTTTT.

The J gene is TRBJ2-7, the V gene TRBV12-3 or TRBV12-4; no firm D call. This CDR3 region has 13 residues. The V end was cut by 1 base, the J end by 3 bases, with 7 bases between. The CDR3 region has the DNA TGTGCCAGCAGTTTAGGGATAAACTACGAGCAGTACTTC. Its translation: CASSLGINYEQYF.

The chain uses TRBV9 and TRBJ1-2, with a possible D match to TRBD1 (5 bases). The CDR3 is 13 residues long. Germline CDR1 is SGDLS and CDR2 is YYNGEE. V was shortened by 4 bases and J by 5 bases, with 12 bases between the two germline ends. CDR3 nucleotides: TGTGCCAGCAGCCGAGTCGGGGGGTATGGCTACACCTTC. Its translation is CASSRVGGYGYTF.

This clonotype showed up many times. The chain uses TRBV29-1 and TRBJ2-1; D gene uncertain. This CDR3 region has 14 residues. V lost 2 bases and J lost 5, with 13 bases in between. Germline CDR1 and CDR2: SQVTM and ANQGSEA. The CDR3, as DNA: TGCAGCGTTGAAAGGTGGAGTGGCAACAATGAGCAGTTCTTC. Protein product: CSVERWSGNNEQFF.

This rearrangement joins TRBV18 to TRBJ1-3, with 10 bases matching TRBD1. The V segment lost 1 base and the J segment 4 bases; nucleotides outside the gene matches: 7. CDR1 KGHSH and CDR2 LQKENI come from the germline V gene. CDR3 length: 17 amino acids. The CDR3 here is CASSPLGTGANGNTIYF. The DNA of the CDR3 is TGTGCCAGCTCACCACTCGGGACAGGGGCCAACGGAAACACCATATATTTT.

This clonotype was observed once. This chain uses TRBV20-1 with TRBJ2-3; 7 bases agree with TRBD2. Trimming cost V 4 bases and J 4 bases; bases outside gene matches: 5. This CDR3 has 13 residues. Germline CDR1 and CDR2: DFQATT and SNEGSKA (reference sequence). The CDR3: CSAIFGRSDTQYF. The CDR3 nucleotides read TGCAGTGCTATTTTCGGGAGGTCAGATACGCAGTATTTT.

This clonotype was recorded at least ten times. The genes are TRBV7-9 and TRBJ2-3; 14 bases line up with TRBD2. Germline V gives CDR1 SEHNR, CDR2 FQNEAQ (reference sequence). V gave up 5 bases and J gave up 12 bases; unmatched junction bases: 10. This CDR3 contains 15 residues. The CDR3 loop reads CASSLGTSGGSTQYF. CDR3 nucleotide sequence: TGTGCCAGCAGCCTAGGGACTAGCGGGGGATCAACTCAGTATTTT.

This clonotype turned up a few times. The chain carries TRBV20-1 and TRBJ1-6, with 7 nucleotides matching TRBD1. CDR1 and CDR2 from the germline V gene are DFQATT and SNEGSKA (reference sequence). V shed 4 bases and J 7 bases; nucleotides not matched to a gene: 7. This CDR3 comprises 14 residues. For the CDR3, the DNA is TGCAGTGCTACCGTGGCAGGGGGAAATTCACCCCTCCACTTT. It codes for CSATVAGGNSPLHF.

This clonotype turned up a few times. The chain recombines TRBV15 with TRBJ1-6, with D unresolved. Trimming stripped 0 bases from V and 9 bases from J, with 12 bases between. Per germline, CDR1 LNHNV and CDR2 YYDKDF (reference sequence). The CDR3 is 15 amino acids. CDR3: CATSREGAGSSPLHF. The CDR3 DNA reads as TGTGCCACCAGCAGAGAGGGAGCGGGAAGTTCACCCCTCCACTTT.

In its sample, this clonotype is medium-sized. V gene TRBV6-2 or TRBV6-3 combines with J gene TRBJ2-2; the match to TRBD2 covers 14 bases. The CDR3 contains 17 residues. The germline gives CDR1 MNHEY, CDR2 SVGEGT. J was trimmed by 2 bases and V by 2 bases; bases with no gene match: 1. The CDR3 sequence: CASSYGTSGRNTGELFF. For the CDR3, the DNA is TGTGCCAGCAGTTACGGGACTAGCGGGAGAAACACCGGGGAGCTGTTTTTT.

The rearrangement uses TRBV5-1 and TRBJ2-1; unclear D gene. V gave up 0 bases and J gave up 0 bases, with 13 bases separating them. CDR3 length: 17 residues. The germline CDR1 and CDR2 sequences are SGHRS and YFSETQ. The CDR3, as DNA: TGCGCCAGCAGCTTGGGGTACCCGCTAAGCTCCTACAATGAGCAGTTCTTC. Translating it yields CASSLGYPLSSYNEQFF.

The V gene is TRBV7-8, the J gene TRBJ2-1; TRBD2 agrees at 7 bases. The CDR3 contains 18 residues. The germline CDR1 and CDR2 sequences are SGHVS and FQNEAQ. The trim removed 5 bases at V and 3 bases at J, leaving 16 bases unmatched. CDR3 in amino acids: CASSPQASGAPNYNEQFF. CDR3 coding DNA: TGTGCCAGCAGCCCACAGGCTAGCGGAGCCCCTAACTACAATGAGCAGTTCTTC.

This clonotype was counted many times. The chain couples TRBV28 to TRBJ1-5; D not resolved. CDR3 length: 15 amino acids. The ends were cut back, 4 bases at V and 2 bases at J, with 12 bases in the middle. Germline V lookup: CDR1 MDHEN, CDR2 SYDVKM. The CDR3, as DNA: TGTGCCAGCAGTTCCCTAGCTGCAGGCAATCAGCCCCAGCATTTT. Protein sequence: CASSSLAAGNQPQHF.